These 11 T cell receptor beta chains came from one sample sequenced in a study of cytomegalovirus exposure and HLA in healthy donors. PCR employed 60 Vbeta and 13 Jbeta primers. TCRdb's copy holds only in-frame clones and misses some; the assay was immunoSEQ multiplex PCR. This repertoire includes around 200,000 clones. The specimen was PBMCs. Every receptor here comes from a woman in her 30s in good health and CMV-seropositive.

This sequence joins TRBV28 and TRBJ2-7; D remains ambiguous. This CDR3 has 14 amino acids. Germline V gene data show CDR1 as MDHEN and CDR2 as SYDVKM. Trimming took 8 bases from V and 4 from J, leaving 18 bases between them. The CDR3 loop reads CASGGPSLMYEQYF. CDR3 DNA: TGTGCCAGCGGCGGCCCTAGTTTAATGTACGAGCAGTACTTC.

This chain connects TRBV11-2 to TRBJ1-1; D is ambiguous. The CDR3 extends over 14 amino acids. Germline values: CDR1 SGHAT, CDR2 FQNNGV. Trimming stripped 5 bases from V and 3 bases from J, with 13 bases between. CDR3 loop: CASSGLQRDTEAFF. The DNA of the CDR3 is TGTGCCAGCAGCGGTTTACAGAGGGACACTGAAGCTTTCTTT.

This sequence joins TRBV25-1 and TRBJ1-2; D call uncertain. CDR1 and CDR2 (germline): MGHDK, SYGVNS. V gave up 3 bases and J gave up 4 bases, with 12 bases separating them. This CDR3 has 14 residues. The CDR3 spells CASSEGSGPYGYTF. CDR3 in DNA: TGTGCCAGCAGTGAGGGGAGCGGTCCCTATGGCTACACCTTC.

The CDR3 DNA sequence: TGTGCCAGCAGTTTTCGTACAGGGGGCGCCTCAAAAGAAAAACTGTTTTTT. This gives the protein CASSFRTGGASKEKLFF. The chain recombines TRBV28 with TRBJ1-4; 9 bases agree with TRBD1. Per the germline V gene, CDR1 is MDHEN and CDR2 is SYDVKM. The CDR3 totals 17 residues. The trim removed 3 bases at V and 8 bases at J, leaving 13 bases unmatched.

Comments on this clone: A junction boundary mismatches the germline segment, possibly from a read error. This chain connects TRBV25-1 to TRBJ2-6; D perhaps matches TRBD2 (6 bases). Germline V gene data show CDR1 as MGHDK and CDR2 as SYGVNS. This CDR3 has 17 residues. CDR3: CASSESGGETRANVLTF. CDR3 DNA sequence: TGTGCCAGCAGTGAGTCCGGGGGTGAGACGAGGGCCAACGTCTTGACTTTC. Variable domain in full (rest from reference TRBV25-1 and TRBJ2-6): EADIYQTPRYLVIGTGKKITLECSQTMGHDKMYWYQQDPGMELHLIHYSYGVNSTEKGDLSSESTVSRIRTEHFPLTLESARPSHTSQYLCASSESGGETRANVLTFGAGSRLTVL.

The CDR3 reads CASSLGPGGPSYEQYF. Written as DNA, the CDR3 is TGTGCCAGCAGCTTGGGTCCCGGGGGGCCGTCCTACGAGCAGTACTTC. The rearrangement uses TRBV5-4 and TRBJ2-7; tentative D call: TRBD2 (7 bases). Germline values: CDR1 SGHNT, CDR2 YYREEE (reference sequence). Deletions cut 0 bases from V and 1 base from J, with 14 bases between. CDR3 length: 16 residues.

The chain carries TRBV5-4 and TRBJ1-3; D ambiguous. Germline assignment: CDR1 SGHNT and CDR2 YYREEE (reference sequence). The V gene lost 4 bases and the J gene lost 0 bases, with 11 bases spanning the gap. This CDR3 has 15 amino acids. The DNA of the CDR3 is TGTGCCAGCAGCGCTCGGGGTTACTCTGGAAACACCATATATTTT. Residues: CASSARGYSGNTIYF.

This rearrangement joins TRBV9 to TRBJ2-2; 9 nucleotides match TRBD2. Germline V lookup: CDR1 SGDLS, CDR2 YYNGEE. V lost 6 bases, J lost 0 bases, and 9 bases stayed unmatched. The CDR3 contains 17 residues. CDR3 sequence reads: CASTEKAGGTNTGELFF. CDR3 coding DNA: TGTGCCAGCACCGAAAAAGCGGGAGGAACGAACACCGGGGAGCTGTTTTTT.

The chain combines TRBV6-1 with TRBJ1-1; 12 bases fit TRBD1. Germline V gene sequence: CDR1 MNHNS, CDR2 SASEGT. V lost 3 bases to trimming and J lost 1 base; unmatched junction nucleotides: 3. This CDR3 contains 16 residues. The CDR3 reads CASSELGQGANTEAFF. The CDR3 nucleotides are TGTGCCAGCAGTGAGTTGGGACAGGGGGCGAACACTGAAGCTTTCTTT.

The rearrangement joins TRBV10-3 to TRBJ2-1, with TRBD2 as a possible D gene (6 bases). The CDR3 has 13 amino acids. CDR1 ENHRY and CDR2 SYGVKD come from the germline V gene. CDR3 in amino acids: CASSEGSYNEQFF. For the CDR3, the DNA is TGTGCTTCATCGGAGGGCTCCTACAATGAGCAGTTCTTC.

V is TRBV11-2 and J is TRBJ1-4; weak D call: TRBD1 (5 bases). This CDR3 has 14 residues. V dropped 3 bases and J dropped 9 bases, with 14 bases sitting between them. In germline, CDR1 is SGHAT, CDR2 FQNNGV. CDR3 protein: CASSLSRTLQKLFF. The DNA for the CDR3 is TGTGCCAGCAGCTTGAGTCGGACATTACAAAAACTGTTTTTT.